These 32 T cell receptor beta chains came from one sample sequenced in a study of T cell repertoires and HLA-DP antigens. The antigens these receptors bind are not known. Repertoires were generated with immunoSEQ multiplex PCR, while TCRdb's copy carries only in-frame clones and drops some. This sample has over 100,000 clones, with 92% found just once. The specimen sequenced was CD4+ T cells from PBMCs. The receptors shown here come from a woman under 30 in good health and CMV-seronegative.

The chain couples TRBV7-2 to TRBJ2-1; 7 bases align to TRBD2. Trimming removed 1 base from V and 5 bases from J; junction bases left unmatched: 2. Germline CDR1 reads SGHTA; CDR2 reads FQGNSA. The CDR3 loop spans 14 amino acids. The CDR3 bases are TGTGCCAGCAGCTTAGTGGCGGGGGACAATGAGCAGTTCTTC. Residues: CASSLVAGDNEQFF.

The J gene is TRBJ2-7, the V gene TRBV6-1, with 7 bases matching TRBD1. J lost 0 bases, V lost 6 bases, and 5 bases had no gene match. The length of the CDR3 is 14 residues. The V gene's germline CDR1 is MNHNS and CDR2 SASEGT. The CDR3 sequence: CASRGTVTSYEQYF. The CDR3 region has the DNA TGTGCCAGCAGGGGGACAGTAACCTCCTACGAGCAGTACTTC.

The CDR3 region is CASHKRASGNTDTQYF. DNA for the CDR3: TGTGCCAGTCACAAGAGGGCTAGCGGAAATACAGATACGCAGTATTTT. The genes are TRBV27 and TRBJ2-3; 7 bases line up with TRBD2. The CDR3 covers 16 residues. With V trimmed by 9 bases and J by 3 bases, 15 bases remained unmatched. The germline CDR1 and CDR2 sequences are MNHEY and SMNVEV (reference sequence).

The chain links TRBV5-1 to TRBJ2-1, with 9 bases lining up with TRBD2. The J segment lost 8 bases and the V segment lost 9 bases, leaving 12 bases of the junction unmatched. Germline V gene lookup returns CDR1 SGHRS and CDR2 YFSETQ. The CDR3 runs 14 residues. The CDR3 spells CATKGSSGNYEQFF. CDR3 nucleotide sequence: TGCGCCACCAAGGGATCTAGCGGGAATTATGAGCAGTTCTTC.

The rearrangement uses TRBV9 and TRBJ1-3; D is uncertain. The CDR3 has 17 residues. CDR1 is SGDLS, CDR2 YYNGEE, per germline. Trimming stripped 0 bases from V and 0 bases from J, with 13 bases between. The CDR3 is CASSVVPVTLSGNTIYF. The DNA of the CDR3 is TGTGCCAGCAGCGTAGTACCCGTGACACTCTCTGGAAACACCATATATTTT.

The chain is built from TRBV7-2 and TRBJ1-2, with 10 bases that match TRBD1. With 1 base clipped from V and 8 bases from J, the junction kept 4 bases outside the gene matches. The CDR3 sequence is 14 residues long. Germline CDR1 reads SGHTA; CDR2 reads FQGNSA. The CDR3 coding sequence is TGTGCCAGCAGCTTAGGACAGGGGGCAGGGGGCTACACCTTC. It is translated as CASSLGQGAGGYTF.

This chain connects TRBV21-1 to TRBJ2-7; the D call in the table, TRBD2, was not verified against the DNA. TRBV21-1 is a listed pseudogene. This CDR3 has 16 amino acids. The CDR3 is CASSKAGGCRAPEQYV. The CDR3 DNA reads as TGTGCCAGCAGCAAAGCCGGGGGGTGCAGGGCCCCCGAGCAGTACGTC.

The CDR3 region is CASSDSMFGTAYSGYTF. The CDR3 DNA is TGTGCCAGCAGTGACTCGATGTTCGGGACCGCTTATAGTGGCTACACCTTC. This sequence joins TRBV6-4 and TRBJ1-2, with a tentative D call TRBD1 (5 bases). Trimming removed 0 bases from V and 7 bases from J, with 21 bases in between. The CDR3 extends over 17 amino acids. CDR1 and CDR2 from the germline V gene are MRHNA and SNTAGT.

The chain carries TRBV19 and TRBJ2-5, with D possibly called TRBD1 or TRBD2 (7 bases each). The germline V and J ends were trimmed by 3 bases and 5 bases, with 19 bases remaining between them. The CDR3 has 16 amino acids. Germline loops: CDR1 LNHDA, CDR2 SQIVND (reference sequence). The CDR3 bases are TGTGCCAGTAGTATGGGGGGGACAGTGTTCTTGGAGACCCAGTACTTC. Encoded protein: CASSMGGTVFLETQYF.

This chain joins TRBV18 and TRBJ2-3; 7 bases line up with TRBD2. The CDR3 sequence is 17 residues long. The V gene's germline CDR1 is KGHSH and CDR2 LQKENI. Germline trimming cut 1 base from V and 3 bases from J; bases unmatched to any gene: 10. CDR3 in amino acids: CASSPQLVGGGTDTQYF. CDR3 nucleotides: TGTGCCAGCTCACCACAGCTCGTCGGGGGAGGGACAGATACGCAGTATTTT.

J is TRBJ2-7 and V is TRBV28; D not certain. V was pared by 6 bases and J by 3 bases, with 21 bases between. The CDR3 is 16 residues long. Per the germline V gene, CDR1 is MDHEN and CDR2 is SYDVKM. Here the CDR3 reads CASSSWAQRSGYEQYF. As DNA, the CDR3 is TGTGCCAGCAGCTCCTGGGCCCAGAGGTCGGGCTACGAGCAGTACTTC.

The rearrangement uses TRBV7-2 and TRBJ2-5; D is perhaps TRBD2 (5 bases). The CDR3 spans 14 residues. Looked up from germline, CDR1 is SGHTA and CDR2 is FQGNSA. V dropped 5 bases and J dropped 10 bases, with 20 bases sitting between them. CDR3 amino acids: CASSPPRAFRGQYF. The CDR3, as DNA: TGTGCCAGCAGCCCGCCACGGGCTTTTCGGGGCCAGTACTTC.

The rearrangement uses TRBV2 and TRBJ1-4, with a possible D match to TRBD1 (5 bases). This CDR3 is built from 15 residues. In germline, CDR1 is SNHLY, CDR2 FYNNEI. V lost 4 bases to trimming and J lost 0 bases, with 9 bases between them. The CDR3 sequence: CASSVRGATNEKLFF. CDR3 bases: TGTGCCAGCAGTGTTAGGGGTGCAACTAATGAAAAACTGTTTTTT.

The chain carries TRBV28 and TRBJ1-6; D not resolved. The CDR3 extends over 11 amino acids. The V end was cut by 5 bases, the J end by 9 bases, with 5 bases between. The germline V gene has CDR1 MDHEN and CDR2 SYDVKM. The CDR3 sequence is CASSNFSPLHF. Here the CDR3 DNA reads TGTGCCAGCAGTAATTTTTCACCCCTCCACTTT.

This rearrangement joins TRBV11-2 to TRBJ2-1; 15 nucleotides agree with TRBD2. Germline V CDR1 and CDR2: SGHAT, FQNNGV. The CDR3 totals 14 residues. With V trimmed by 5 bases and J by 13 bases, 6 bases remained unmatched. The CDR3 region is CASSHGLAGGPQFF. CDR3 nucleotide sequence: TGTGCCAGCAGCCATGGACTAGCGGGAGGGCCCCAGTTCTTC.

The chain couples TRBV7-3 to TRBJ2-2; 9 bases align to TRBD1. The CDR3 extends over 13 amino acids. The ends lost 6 bases at V and 6 bases at J; junction bases unmatched: 2. CDR1 is SGHTA, CDR2 FQGTGA, per germline. CDR3 region: CASRDRGPGELFF. The CDR3 region has the DNA TGTGCCAGCAGGGACAGGGGACCCGGGGAGCTGTTTTTT.

The chain employs TRBV6-6 and TRBJ2-3, with D unclear. V lost 4 bases, J lost 1 base, and 6 bases lay in between. CDR1 and CDR2 (germline): MNHNY, SVGAGI (reference sequence). The length of the CDR3 is 13 residues. CDR3 sequence reads: CASSSLGTDTQYF. In nucleotides, the CDR3 is TGTGCCAGCAGTTCCTTGGGCACAGATACGCAGTATTTT.

This clone has at least ten counts. The V and J genes are TRBV28 and TRBJ2-7, with D perhaps TRBD1 (5 bases). Germline lookup yields CDR1 MDHEN and CDR2 SYDVKM. Trimming removed 2 bases at V and 4 bases at J, with 18 bases between. The CDR3 loop spans 16 amino acids. The CDR3 sequence: CASSLGKGRAGYEQYF. Here the CDR3 DNA reads TGTGCCAGCAGTTTAGGTAAGGGCAGGGCAGGATACGAGCAGTACTTC.

Concerning this clone itself: The same CDR3 is also encoded by other DNA sequences in this sample. Here the CDR3 DNA reads TGTGCCAGCAGTTTCTATAGGGGCACTGAAGCTTTCTTT. It is translated as CASSFYRGTEAFF. This chain connects TRBV27 to TRBJ1-1; D perhaps matches TRBD1 (5 bases). The V end was cut by 3 bases, the J end by 4 bases, with 9 bases between. The germline CDR1 and CDR2 sequences are MNHEY and SMNVEV (reference sequence). The CDR3 extends over 13 amino acids.

The chain is built from TRBV7-8 and TRBJ2-3; D may be TRBD1 or TRBD2 (6 bases each). Per the germline V gene, CDR1 is SGHVS and CDR2 is FQNEAQ. The V end was cut by 5 bases, the J end by 8 bases, with 23 bases between. The CDR3 has 16 amino acids. The CDR3 DNA reads as TGTGCCAGCAGCCCCGGAGGGGGACGCAGTATAGGTACGCAGTATTTT. Encoded protein: CASSPGGGRSIGTQYF.

The chain employs TRBV5-1 and TRBJ2-2; TRBD1 matches 7 bases. After removal of 4 bases from V and 6 bases from J, the junction contained 6 bases not matched to a gene. The CDR3 extends over 14 amino acids. The germline CDR1 and CDR2 sequences are SGHRS and YFSETQ. CDR3 sequence reads: CASSASGGPGELFF. The CDR3 DNA follows: TGCGCCAGCAGCGCGTCAGGGGGTCCCGGGGAGCTGTTTTTT.

V and J are TRBV25-1 and TRBJ2-7; TRBD2 matches 12 bases. Germline-derived CDR1 and CDR2 are MGHDK and SYGVNS. The CDR3 spans 16 residues. J gave up 0 bases and V 5 bases, and 5 bases lay outside the gene matches. The CDR3 protein is CASSPTSGRPSYEQYF. The CDR3 nucleotides read TGTGCCAGCAGTCCCACTAGCGGGAGGCCCTCCTACGAGCAGTACTTC.

The chain employs TRBV2 and TRBJ2-5; D may match TRBD1 or TRBD2 (5 bases each). Germline CDR1 SNHLY, CDR2 FYNNEI. The V and J ends lost 8 bases and 5 bases respectively, with 12 bases between them. The CDR3 is made up of 12 amino acids. The CDR3 DNA sequence: TGTGCCAGCTCGCGGGCAGGGGAGACCCAGTACTTC. Translating gives CASSRAGETQYF.

The chain is built from TRBV5-4 and TRBJ2-2, with 9 bases aligning to TRBD1. The V gene's germline CDR1 is SGHNT and CDR2 YYREEE (reference sequence). J was trimmed by 6 bases and V by 1 base; bases with no gene match: 4. CDR3 size: 15 residues. The CDR3 nucleotides read TGTGCCAGCAGCTTGAACAGGGGGCTGGCCGGGGAGCTGTTTTTT. Translated, it gives CASSLNRGLAGELFF.

The rearrangement joins TRBV30 to TRBJ1-2, with D possibly TRBD1 on 5 matching bases. The CDR3 length is 12 residues. V was pared by 4 bases and J by 2 bases, with 8 bases between. Looked up from germline, CDR1 is GTSNPN and CDR2 is SVGIG (reference sequence). The CDR3 bases are TGTGCCTGGACTCGGGGGAACTATGGCTACACCTTC. It translates to CAWTRGNYGYTF.

This sequence joins TRBV7-9 and TRBJ2-3; the match to TRBD1 covers 8 bases. The CDR3 is 14 amino acids. J was trimmed by 4 bases and V by 5 bases; bases with no gene match: 5. Germline lookup yields CDR1 SEHNR and CDR2 FQNEAQ (reference sequence). DNA for the CDR3: TGTGCCAGCAGCCGAGGACAGGGTGCAGATACGCAGTATTTT. Amino acid sequence: CASSRGQGADTQYF.

This clone was picked up one time. The chain is built from TRBV7-9 and TRBJ2-7; D tentatively fits TRBD1 or TRBD2 (5 bases each). V was shortened by 3 bases and J by 2 bases, with 11 bases between the two germline ends. The CDR3 length is 14 residues. CDR1 and CDR2 (germline): SEHNR, FQNEAQ (reference sequence). CDR3 region: CASSFTGTAYEQYF. CDR3 in DNA: TGTGCCAGCAGCTTTACGGGGACGGCCTACGAGCAGTACTTC.

V and J are TRBV5-1 and TRBJ2-2; 7 bases map to TRBD2. Trimming removed 1 base from V and 0 bases from J; junction bases left unmatched: 3. The CDR3 extends over 16 amino acids. Germline-derived CDR1 and CDR2 are SGHRS and YFSETQ. CDR3 in DNA: TGCGCCAGCAGCTTGCTAACTAGCGCGAACACCGGGGAGCTGTTTTTT. Amino acids: CASSLLTSANTGELFF.

The chain joins TRBV21-1 to TRBJ1-5. TRBV21-1 is labeled a pseudogene. The CDR3 covers 16 residues. In DNA form, the CDR3 reads TGTGCCAGCAGCCGCCCCGGGGGGGTTGGCAATCAGCCCCAGCATTTT. As protein: CASSRPGGVGNQPQHF.

J is TRBJ2-3 and V is TRBV6-6; D remains ambiguous. CDR3 size: 12 residues. Germline values: CDR1 MNHNY, CDR2 SVGAGI (reference sequence). The V end was cut by 7 bases, the J end by 4 bases, with 9 bases between. The CDR3 nucleotides read TGTGCCAGCACCCCCGCCCCAGATACGCAGTATTTT. It is translated as CASTPAPDTQYF.

CDR3 residues: CASSLGVGENTGELFF. As DNA, the CDR3 is TGTGCCAGCAGCTTGGGGGTGGGAGAAAACACCGGGGAGCTGTTTTTT. The chain uses TRBV5-5 and TRBJ2-2; D perhaps matches TRBD2 (5 bases). Looked up from germline, CDR1 is SGHKS and CDR2 is YYEKEE (reference sequence). This CDR3 contains 16 residues. V lost 0 bases, J lost 2 bases, and 11 bases lay in between. Full variable domain (outside the CDR3, taken from reference TRBV5-5 and TRBJ2-2): DAGVTQSPTHLIKTRGQQVTLRCSPISGHKSVSWYQQVLGQGPQFIFQYYEKEERGRGNFPDRFSARQFPNYSSELNVNALLLGDSALYLCASSLGVGENTGELFFGEGSRLTVL.

The rearrangement joins TRBV5-1 to TRBJ1-3; no clear D gene. The CDR3 sequence is 14 residues long. V shed 8 bases and J shed 1 base, with 13 bases lying between them. Germline CDR1 SGHRS, CDR2 YFSETQ. The CDR3 reads CARPQQKSGNTIYF. CDR3 DNA sequence: TGCGCCAGGCCACAACAGAAGTCTGGAAACACCATATATTTT. The variable domain in full, completed from reference TRBV5-1 and TRBJ1-3, reads KAGVTQTPRYLIKTRGQQVTLSCSPISGHRSVSWYQQTPGQGLQFLFEYFSETQRNKGNFPGRFSGRQFSNSRSEMNVSTLELGDSALYLCARPQQKSGNTIYFGEGSWLTVV.